This T cell receptor (beta chain) was captured in a study of vaccination effects on CD4 cells after COVID-19. At the end of 9 to 11 days of culture, CD4+ T cells were isolated. It was two doses of either the BNT162b2 or mRNA-1273 vaccine that participants received. Concerning this clone itself: Its antigen is unidentified.

Measured with immunoSEQ multiplex PCR; TCRdb has only the in-frame clones, and not every one. Among under 35,000 clones listed, 70% to 85% were seen once. The CDR3 length is 15 residues. V lost 10 bases, J lost 7 bases, and 12 bases stayed unmatched. The germline gives CDR1 LNHDA, CDR2 SQIVND (reference sequence). Sequencing was performed on CD4+ T cells from PBMCs cultured without peptide, taken after COVID-19 vaccination. The genes are TRBV19 and TRBJ2-1; 11 nucleotides line up with TRBD2. This sequence was found in a human donor who received a COVID-19 vaccine. The CDR3: CATLGSGRAGNEQFF. The CDR3 DNA follows: TGTGCCACCCTGGGTAGCGGGAGGGCCGGGAATGAGCAGTTCTTC. Full variable domain (outside the CDR3, taken from reference TRBV19 and TRBJ2-1): DGGITQSPKYLFRKEGQNVTLSCEQNLNHDAMYWYRQDPGQGLRLIYYSQIVNDFQKGDIAEGYSVSREKKESFPLTVTSAQKNPTAFYLCATLGSGRAGNEQFFGPGTRLTVL.